This T cell receptor (beta chain) originates from a study of T cells in Graves' hyperthyroidism and ophthalmopathy. Whole-study context: Peripheral blood draws took place at initial diagnosis, ahead of any treatment. Study-wide points: It was a median approximately 6.9 months before onset that the model predicted ophthalmopathy.

Each patient was aged 18 to 65 and had newly diagnosed hyperthyroidism of under 2 months' duration. The source of the PBMCs was 10 ml of fresh peripheral blood. Worth noting for this clonotype: What it binds is unknown.

There were TCR beta CDR3 regions amplified from RNA transcripts. HTBI primers were employed in a first-round RT-PCR of the TCR CDR3. TCRdb ran MiXCR on the multiplex PCR reads and lists one entry per CDR3 protein. Here the sample spans over 550,000 distinct CDR3 sequences, over 15% being singletons. In germline, CDR1 is DFQATT, CDR2 SNEGSKA (reference sequence). The CDR3 consists of 13 residues. V lost 3 bases and J lost 8, with 13 bases in between. Specimen: blood. The source of this sequence is a woman between 18 and 29 years old with Graves' hyperthyroidism. V and J are TRBV20-1 and TRBJ1-4; D ambiguous. This CDR3 reads CSASDWRREKLFF. The CDR3 DNA reads TGCAGTGCTAGTGATTGGAGAAGGGAAAAACTGTTTTTT.